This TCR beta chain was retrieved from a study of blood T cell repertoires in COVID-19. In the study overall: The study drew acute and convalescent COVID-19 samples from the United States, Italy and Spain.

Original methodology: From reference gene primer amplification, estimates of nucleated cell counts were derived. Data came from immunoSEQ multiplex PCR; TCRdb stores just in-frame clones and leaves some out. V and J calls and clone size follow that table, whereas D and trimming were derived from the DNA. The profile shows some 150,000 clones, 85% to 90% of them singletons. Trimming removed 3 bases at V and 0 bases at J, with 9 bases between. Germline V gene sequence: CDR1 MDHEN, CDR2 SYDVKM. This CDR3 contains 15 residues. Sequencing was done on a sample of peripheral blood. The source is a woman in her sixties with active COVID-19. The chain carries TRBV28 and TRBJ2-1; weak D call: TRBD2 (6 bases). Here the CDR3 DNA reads TGTGCCAGCAGTTTCCGGGAGATCTCCTACAATGAGCAGTTCTTC. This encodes CASSFREISYNEQFF.